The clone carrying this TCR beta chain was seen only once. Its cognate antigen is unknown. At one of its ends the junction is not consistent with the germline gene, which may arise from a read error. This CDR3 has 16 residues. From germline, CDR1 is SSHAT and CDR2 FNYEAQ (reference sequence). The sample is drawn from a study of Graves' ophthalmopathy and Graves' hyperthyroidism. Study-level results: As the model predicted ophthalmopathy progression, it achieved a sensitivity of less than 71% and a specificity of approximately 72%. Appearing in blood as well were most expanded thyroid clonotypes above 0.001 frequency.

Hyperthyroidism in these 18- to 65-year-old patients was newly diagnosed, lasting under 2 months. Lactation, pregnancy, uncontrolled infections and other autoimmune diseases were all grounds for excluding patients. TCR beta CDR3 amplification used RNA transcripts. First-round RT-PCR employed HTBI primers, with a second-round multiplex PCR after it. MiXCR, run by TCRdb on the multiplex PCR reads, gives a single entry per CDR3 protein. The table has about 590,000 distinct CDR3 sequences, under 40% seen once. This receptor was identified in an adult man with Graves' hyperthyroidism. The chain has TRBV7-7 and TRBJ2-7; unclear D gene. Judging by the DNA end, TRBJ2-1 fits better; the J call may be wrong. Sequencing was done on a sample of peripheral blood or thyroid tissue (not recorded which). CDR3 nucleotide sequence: TGTGCTAGCAGCTTTGGCGGCCCCGGCTCCTACAATGAGCAGTTCTTC. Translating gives CASSFGGPGSYNEQFF.